The TCR beta chain under discussion was sequenced for a study of blood T cell repertoires in COVID-19. Sequencing was performed with immunoSEQ multiplex PCR; in TCRdb, only in-frame clones are kept and a portion is missing. In the table there are hundreds of thousands of clones, 70% to 90% of which are singletons. The CDR3 extends over 16 amino acids. CDR1 KGHDR and CDR2 SFDVKD come from the germline V gene. Trimming took 4 bases from V and 4 from J, leaving 16 bases between them. The rearrangement joins TRBV24-1 to TRBJ1-5; D may be TRBD1 (6 bases). The sequencing input was peripheral blood. This clonotype originated in a woman in her 30s with COVID-19, enrolled during active disease. The CDR3 loop is CATSDPGQCPNQPQHF. CDR3 DNA sequence: TGTGCCACCAGTGACCCTGGACAGTGCCCGAATCAGCCCCAGCATTTT.